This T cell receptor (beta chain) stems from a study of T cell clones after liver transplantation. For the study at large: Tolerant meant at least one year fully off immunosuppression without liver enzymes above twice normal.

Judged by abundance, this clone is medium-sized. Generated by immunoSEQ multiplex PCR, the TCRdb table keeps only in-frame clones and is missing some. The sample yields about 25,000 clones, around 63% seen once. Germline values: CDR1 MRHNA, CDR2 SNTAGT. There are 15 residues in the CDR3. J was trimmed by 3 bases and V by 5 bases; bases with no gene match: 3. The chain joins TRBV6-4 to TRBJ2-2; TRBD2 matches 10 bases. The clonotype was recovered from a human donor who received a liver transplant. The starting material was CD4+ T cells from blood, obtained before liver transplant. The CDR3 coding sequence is TGTGCCAGCAGTCCCACTAGCGGGGACACCGGGGAGCTGTTTTTT. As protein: CASSPTSGDTGELFF.